The 5 T cell receptor beta chains reported below all come from one sample, sequenced in a study of blood T cell repertoires in COVID-19. Profiling relied on immunoSEQ multiplex PCR, and the TCRdb table lists in-frame clones only, not all of them. The table has approximately 44,000 clones, around 83% seen once. The sequenced material came from peripheral blood. All receptors come from a human donor in a cohort sampled during active COVID-19.

This sequence joins TRBV7-9 and TRBJ1-6; 7 nucleotides match TRBD1. Germline CDR1 SEHNR, CDR2 FQNEAQ (reference sequence). V trimming: 5 bases; J trimming: 0 bases; junction bases outside the gene matches: 10. The CDR3 has 18 residues. The chain's CDR3 is CASSLGQDNSSYNSPLHF. In DNA form, the CDR3 reads TGTGCCAGCAGCCTCGGACAGGACAATTCCTCCTATAATTCACCCCTCCACTTT.

The genes are TRBV20-1 and TRBJ1-1; 10 nucleotides match TRBD1. Germline V gene data show CDR1 as DFQATT and CDR2 as SNEGSKA (reference sequence). V lost 3 bases, J lost 8 bases, and 12 bases stayed unmatched. The CDR3 spans 15 residues. The CDR3 region has the DNA TGCAGTGCTAGTGACAGGGGGCCTCAGAAATCCGAAGCTTTCTTT. This translates into CSASDRGPQKSEAFF.

The chain links TRBV18 to TRBJ1-1; the match to TRBD1 covers 7 bases. V dropped 3 bases and J dropped 0; count of bases not matched to a gene: 10. The V gene's germline CDR1 is KGHSH and CDR2 LQKENI. CDR3 length: 17 residues. The DNA of the CDR3 is TGTGCCAGCTCACCGTTACAGGGGCCGCCAATGAACACTGAAGCTTTCTTT. Translating gives CASSPLQGPPMNTEAFF.

The chain joins TRBV4-1 to TRBJ2-6; TRBD1 aligns across 9 bases. The V segment lost 4 bases and the J segment 2 bases; nucleotides outside the gene matches: 9. The germline gives CDR1 MGHRA, CDR2 YSYEKL. The CDR3 covers 18 residues. The CDR3 coding sequence is TGCGCCAGCAGCCCTCACTCCGGGACAGGGACTGGGGCCAACGTCCTGACTTTC. It is translated as CASSPHSGTGTGANVLTF.

The gene calls are TRBV12-5 and TRBJ2-7; perhaps TRBD1 as D (6 bases). V was shortened by 5 bases and J by 4 bases, with 15 bases between the two germline ends. The V gene's germline CDR1 is LGHNT and CDR2 FRNRAP. This CDR3 is built from 14 residues. The chain's CDR3 is CASGQTGFGYEQYF. In nucleotides, the CDR3 is TGTGCTAGTGGTCAGACAGGATTCGGGTACGAGCAGTACTTC.